A selection of T cell receptor beta chains follows, all from one sample in a study of preoperative IRX-2 immunotherapy in early breast cancer. Method: immunoSEQ multiplex PCR; TCRdb's copy keeps in-frame clones and lacks some. The repertoire includes around 34,000 clones, 80% to 85% of them detected once, and roughly 2.5% sits in the top ten. The source material was lymph node tissue, sampled from a patient treated with IRX-2 immunotherapy. These TCRs come from a human donor with breast cancer. Each CDR3 is given with its conserved first and last residue. The D gene is left open where the match is weak. Some rows have no size entry. The others give once, few or many, or a class for an expanded clone.

v_gene	j_gene	abundance	d_gene	CDR3nt	CDR3aa
TRBV19	TRBJ1-4	.	.	TGTGCCAGTAGTATATCACCGGGGCGGGACACTACAACTAATGAAAAACTGTTTTTT	CASSISPGRDTTTNEKLFF
TRBV28	TRBJ2-2	.	TRBD1	TGTGCCAGCAGACTGGACAGGGGGCTCACCGGGGAGCTGTTTTTT	CASRLDRGLTGELFF
TRBV25-1	TRBJ2-3	.	.	TGTGCCAGCAGGATAGGGCTGGGGGATACGCAGTATTTT	CASRIGLGDTQYF
TRBV19	TRBJ2-1	.	.	TGTGCCAGTACTTCGAGGGCGGTGACGGTATCCTACAATGAGCAGTTCTTC	CASTSRAVTVSYNEQFF
TRBV11-3	TRBJ2-1	once	TRBD1	TGTGCCAGCAGCCCCCGGGACAGGGGGGATAATGAGCAGTTCTTC	CASSPRDRGDNEQFF
TRBV1	TRBJ2-3	once	.	TGCGCCAGCAGCCAAGATCGAGTTCTAGCCCTCGGCACAGATACGCAGTATTTT	CASSQDRVLALGTDTQYF
TRBV15	TRBJ2-7	.	TRBD2	TGTGCCACCAGCAGAGACCCGGGGAGGGGCAACGAGCAGTACTTC	CATSRDPGRGNEQYF
TRBV29-1	TRBJ2-3	few	TRBD1	TGCAGCGTTGAGGCCGGGACAGGGGTTACAGATACGCAGTATTTT	CSVEAGTGVTDTQYF
TRBV30	TRBJ1-5	.	.	TGTGCCTGGAGTGTAAAGAGCAATCAGCCCCAGCATTTT	CAWSVKSNQPQHF
TRBV28	TRBJ1-2	few	TRBD1	TGTGCCAGCAGTTCAGGGGGCGTCTATGGCTACACCTTC	CASSSGGVYGYTF
TRBV15	TRBJ2-3	.	.	TGTGCCACCAGCAGAGATAAACTCTTGGGGGGATTCACAGATACGCAGTATTTT	CATSRDKLLGGFTDTQYF
TRBV19	TRBJ2-3	.	TRBD2	TGTGCCAGTAGTATAGTGCTAGCGGGAGGCGGAAGCACAGATACGCAGTATTTT	CASSIVLAGGGSTDTQYF
TRBV11-3	TRBJ1-5	.	.	TGTGCCAGCAGCTTACGGCGGGACGGAAATAGCAATCAGCCCCAGCATTTT	CASSLRRDGNSNQPQHF